This T cell receptor (beta chain) was identified in a study of blood T cell repertoires in COVID-19. Study context: Sites across the United States, Italy and Spain contributed samples from acute and convalescent COVID-19. PBMCs, B-cell-depleted T cells, or T cells were the source of the cDNA or gDNA that made up the material.

Per the study methods: From reference gene primer amplification, estimates of nucleated cell counts were derived. Method: immunoSEQ multiplex PCR; TCRdb's copy keeps in-frame clones and lacks some. V and J calls and clone size are given by that table; D and trimming were obtained from the DNA. The sample records 75,000 to 95,000 clones, 80% being singletons. The sample consisted of peripheral blood. The clonotype originates from a woman in her thirties or forties with active or convalescent COVID-19.

CDR3 bases: TGTGCCAGTAGTTGGCTTTCAACCGGGGAGCTGTTTTTT. Protein product: CASSWLSTGELFF. The chain couples TRBV19 to TRBJ2-2; D not resolved. Between the trimmed V and J ends, which lost 5 bases and 5 bases, there was a span of 9 bases. This CDR3 is built from 13 residues. The germline gives CDR1 LNHDA, CDR2 SQIVND (reference sequence).